This TCR beta chain was sequenced for a study of beta chain features in type 1 diabetes. Broader study findings: Shortening that was moderate but significant affected the TCRB CDR3s of Type 1 diabetes patients in all four CD4+ subsets.

CDR3 size: 14 residues. V dropped 4 bases and J dropped 4 bases, with 11 bases sitting between them. The germline V gene has CDR1 LNHDA and CDR2 SQIVND (reference sequence). As for this clone: Its antigen is not known.

Every bit of the isolated RNA underwent reverse transcription, so sequencing read expressed TCRB transcripts. Only in-frame clones appear in the TCRdb table, and some are missing; sequencing was by immunoSEQ multiplex PCR. The sample includes around 450,000 clones, 9.5% to 12% of them seen just once. The sequence derives from a woman between 18 and 30 years old in good health. The chain joins TRBV19 to TRBJ1-5; D gene ambiguous. The sample consisted of naive CD4+ T cells from blood. CDR3 nucleotides: TGTGCCAGTAGTACCGGACGGATGAATCAGCCCCAGCATTTT. Translation gives CASSTGRMNQPQHF.